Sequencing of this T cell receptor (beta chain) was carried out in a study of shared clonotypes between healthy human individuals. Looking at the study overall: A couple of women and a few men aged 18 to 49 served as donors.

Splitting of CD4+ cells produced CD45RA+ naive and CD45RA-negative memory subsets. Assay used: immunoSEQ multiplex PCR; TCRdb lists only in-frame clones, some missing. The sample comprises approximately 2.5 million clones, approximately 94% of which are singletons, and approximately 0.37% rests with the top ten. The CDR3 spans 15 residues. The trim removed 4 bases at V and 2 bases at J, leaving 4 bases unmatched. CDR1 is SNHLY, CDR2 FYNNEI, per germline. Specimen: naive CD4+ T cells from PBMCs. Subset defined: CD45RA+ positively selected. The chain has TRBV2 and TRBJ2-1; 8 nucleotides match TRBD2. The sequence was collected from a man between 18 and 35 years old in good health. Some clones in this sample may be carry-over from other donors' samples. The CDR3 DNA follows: TGTGCCAGCAGTGTCGGGAGGGCCCCCTACAATGAGCAGTTCTTC. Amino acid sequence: CASSVGRAPYNEQFF.